These 14 T cell receptor beta chains came from one sample sequenced in a study of T cells in Graves' hyperthyroidism and ophthalmopathy. Authors of the study amplified TCR beta CDR3 regions from RNA transcripts. The HTBI primer set was used in a first-round RT-PCR of the TCR CDR3. TCRdb recomputed calls from the multiplex PCR reads with MiXCR, one row per CDR3 protein. This table holds fewer than 800,000 distinct CDR3 sequences, about a sixth found once. The sequenced sample consisted of blood. These receptors came from a young man with Graves' hyperthyroidism.

Of note for this clonotype: This may be a read error, as it is one base from a much larger clone. The V call is TRBV11-3, the J call TRBJ2-1; D not certain. The CDR3 runs 12 residues. Per the germline V gene, CDR1 is SGHNT and CDR2 is YENEEA. The CDR3: CVSSPPNNEQFF. The CDR3, as DNA: TGTGTCAGCAGCCCTCCAAACAATGAGCAGTTCTTC.

This clonotype was recorded at least ten times. The rearrangement uses TRBV6-1 and TRBJ1-1, with 9 bases aligning to TRBD1. CDR3 length: 14 residues. The junction had 5 bases not matched to a gene; V was cut back by 4 bases and J by 5 bases. Germline V gene data show CDR1 as MNHNS and CDR2 as SASEGT. For the CDR3, the DNA is TGTGCCAGCAGTGTAGACAGGGGGGATACTGAAGCTTTCTTT. Translation: CASSVDRGDTEAFF.

The J gene is TRBJ2-1, the V gene TRBV29-1; D perhaps matches TRBD1 (6 bases). V gave up 8 bases and J gave up 4 bases, with 24 bases separating them. CDR1 is SQVTM, CDR2 ANQGSEA, per germline. This CDR3 contains 16 residues. The CDR3 bases are TGCAGCAAATCGCCAGGGGCGCCAGGGATTTACAATGAGCAGTTCTTC. This gives the protein CSKSPGAPGIYNEQFF.

V usage is TRBV7-3 and J usage is TRBJ2-2, with D maybe TRBD1 (5 bases). Germline V gives CDR1 SGHTA, CDR2 FQGTGA. The ends were cut back, 5 bases at V and 6 bases at J, with 16 bases in the middle. This CDR3 has 15 residues. The CDR3 DNA reads TGTGCCAGCAGCCCAGGGCCCCTAGGATCCGGGGAGCTGTTTTTT. Translating gives CASSPGPLGSGELFF. Filled out from reference TRBV7-3 and TRBJ2-2, the complete variable domain reads GAGVSQTPSNKVTEKGKYVELRCDPISGHTALYWYRQSLGQGPEFLIYFQGTGAADDSGLPNDRFFAVRPEGSVSTLKIQRTERGDSAVYLCASSPGPLGSGELFFGEGSRLTVL.

This clonotype turned up a few times. The V gene is TRBV30, the J gene TRBJ2-6, with D perhaps TRBD1 (6 bases). The ends were cut back, 5 bases at V and 4 bases at J, with 12 bases in the middle. Germline CDR1 is GTSNPN and CDR2 is SVGIG (reference sequence). The CDR3 covers 14 residues. CDR3 region: CAWATGSGANVLTF. CDR3 DNA: TGTGCCTGGGCAACAGGGTCCGGGGCCAACGTCCTGACTTTC.

This clonotype came up a few times. The chain has TRBV20-1 and TRBJ1-4, with 11 bases aligning to TRBD1. The germline V gene has CDR1 DFQATT and CDR2 SNEGSKA (reference sequence). The CDR3 consists of 15 residues. Trimming took 6 bases from V and 2 from J; bases not matched to a gene: 5. The CDR3 DNA reads as TGCAGTGCCCAGGACAGGGGGCGGACTAATGAAAAACTGTTTTTT. Protein sequence: CSAQDRGRTNEKLFF.

The rearrangement joins TRBV10-2 to TRBJ2-1, with 8 bases fitting TRBD2. With 10 bases clipped from V and 7 bases from J, the junction kept 9 bases outside the gene matches. CDR1 is WSHSY and CDR2 is SAAADI in the germline V gene. CDR3 length equals 13 residues. Written as DNA, the CDR3 is TGCGCCACCGGGGGACTAGGGGTTAATGAGCAGTTCTTC. Residues: CATGGLGVNEQFF.

Ten or more counts support this clonotype. CDR3 in amino acids: CATSALTSREHNEQFF. The CDR3 coding sequence is TGTGCCACCAGTGCACTAACTAGCAGGGAACACAATGAGCAGTTCTTC. The V gene is TRBV24-1, the J gene TRBJ2-1, with TRBD2 as a possible D gene (6 bases). From germline, CDR1 is KGHDR and CDR2 SFDVKD. V lost 5 bases and J lost 5, with 18 bases in between. This CDR3 comprises 16 residues.

The rearrangement uses TRBV11-1 and TRBJ2-1; D is unresolved. The CDR3 sequence is 12 residues long. Trimming shortened V by 3 bases and J by 4 bases, and 4 bases separated the two germline ends. The germline V gene encodes CDR1 SGHAT and CDR2 FQDESV (reference sequence). The CDR3 DNA follows: TGTGCCAGCAGCTTTGAGTACAATGAGCAGTTCTTC. Protein: CASSFEYNEQFF.

The gene calls are TRBV3-1 and TRBJ2-2, with unresolved D. Trimming pared 3 bases from V and 4 bases from J, leaving 12 bases between. This CDR3 is 15 amino acids long. The germline CDR1 and CDR2 sequences are LGHDT and YNNKEL (reference sequence). The CDR3 loop is CASSHSLWFTGELFF. In nucleotides, the CDR3 is TGTGCCAGCAGCCATAGCCTGTGGTTCACCGGGGAGCTGTTTTTT.

This clonotype has just a few counts. The rearrangement links TRBV25-1 to TRBJ2-7, with 8 bases that match TRBD1. V shed 6 bases and J 6 bases; nucleotides not matched to a gene: 10. The CDR3 sequence is 14 residues long. Per the germline V gene, CDR1 is MGHDK and CDR2 is SYGVNS. The CDR3 bases are TGTGCCAGCAGCGCCGGGACAGGCCATCTCGAGCAGTACTTC. It translates to CASSAGTGHLEQYF.

This clonotype was seen ten or more times. The chain links TRBV7-2 to TRBJ2-3; D is undetermined. Trimming took 1 base from V and 0 from J, leaving 14 bases between them. Per the germline V gene, CDR1 is SGHTA and CDR2 is FQGNSA. There are 17 residues in the CDR3. CDR3 in amino acids: CASSLGLGKTSTDTQYF. As DNA, the CDR3 is TGTGCCAGCAGCTTAGGGCTAGGGAAGACTAGCACAGATACGCAGTATTTT.

This clonotype occurred many times. The rearrangement uses TRBV20-1 and TRBJ2-7; D is undetermined. Germline V gene sequence: CDR1 DFQATT, CDR2 SNEGSKA (reference sequence). The CDR3 sequence is 11 residues long. Trimming cost V 5 bases and J 4 bases, with 9 bases left between them. Here the CDR3 DNA reads TGCAGTGCTTGGACCGGGTACGAGCAGTACTTC. Translation: CSAWTGYEQYF.

The chain links TRBV9 to TRBJ2-1; 16 bases align to TRBD2. Trimming cost V 4 bases and J 6 bases; bases outside gene matches: 10. Germline loops: CDR1 SGDLS, CDR2 YYNGEE. This CDR3 spans 18 amino acids. This CDR3 is CASSTLGLAGGPGNEQFF. DNA for the CDR3: TGTGCCAGCAGCACTCTGGGACTAGCGGGAGGGCCTGGCAATGAGCAGTTCTTC.